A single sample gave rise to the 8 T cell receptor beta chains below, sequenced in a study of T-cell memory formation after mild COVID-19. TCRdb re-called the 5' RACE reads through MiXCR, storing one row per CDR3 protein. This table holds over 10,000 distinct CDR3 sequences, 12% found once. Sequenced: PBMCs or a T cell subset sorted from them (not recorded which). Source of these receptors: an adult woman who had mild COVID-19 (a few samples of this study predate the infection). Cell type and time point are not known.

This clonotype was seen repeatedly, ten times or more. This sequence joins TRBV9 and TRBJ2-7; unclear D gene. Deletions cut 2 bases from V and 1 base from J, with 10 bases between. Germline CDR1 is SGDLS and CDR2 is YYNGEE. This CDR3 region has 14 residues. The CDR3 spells CASSVSWKSYEQYF. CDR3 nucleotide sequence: TGTGCCAGCAGCGTCTCCTGGAAGTCCTACGAGCAGTACTTC.

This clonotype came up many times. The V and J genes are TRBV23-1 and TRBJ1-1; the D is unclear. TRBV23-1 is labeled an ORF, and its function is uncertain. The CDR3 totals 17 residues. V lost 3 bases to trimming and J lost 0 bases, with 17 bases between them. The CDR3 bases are TGCGCCAGCAGTCACCCGAAAGCGGATTTATTGAACACTGAAGCTTTCTTT. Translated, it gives CASSHPKADLLNTEAFF.

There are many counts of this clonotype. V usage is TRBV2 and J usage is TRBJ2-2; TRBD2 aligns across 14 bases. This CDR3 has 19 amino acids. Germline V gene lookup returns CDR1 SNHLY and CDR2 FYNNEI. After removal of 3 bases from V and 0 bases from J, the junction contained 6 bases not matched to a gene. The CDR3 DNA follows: TGTGCCAGCAGTGACCCCGGACTAGCGGGGGGAACGAACACCGGGGAGCTGTTTTTT. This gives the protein CASSDPGLAGGTNTGELFF.

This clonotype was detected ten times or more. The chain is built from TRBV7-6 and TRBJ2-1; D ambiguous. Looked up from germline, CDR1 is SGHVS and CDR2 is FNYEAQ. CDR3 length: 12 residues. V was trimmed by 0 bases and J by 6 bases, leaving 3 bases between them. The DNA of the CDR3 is TGTGCCAGCAGCTTAGCTGCCAATGAGCAGTTCTTC. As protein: CASSLAANEQFF.

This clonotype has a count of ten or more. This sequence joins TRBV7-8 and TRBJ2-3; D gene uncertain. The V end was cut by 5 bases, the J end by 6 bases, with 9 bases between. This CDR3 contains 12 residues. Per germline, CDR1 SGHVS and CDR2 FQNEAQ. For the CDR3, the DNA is TGTGCCAGCAGCCCTTACGGGGATACGCAGTATTTT. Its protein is CASSPYGDTQYF.

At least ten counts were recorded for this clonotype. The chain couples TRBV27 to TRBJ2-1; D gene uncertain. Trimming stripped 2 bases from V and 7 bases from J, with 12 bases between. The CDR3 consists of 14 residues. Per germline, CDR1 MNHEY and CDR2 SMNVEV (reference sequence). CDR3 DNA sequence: TGTGCCAGCAGTTTAACGCCCCTAGGAAATGAGCAGTTCTTC. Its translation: CASSLTPLGNEQFF.

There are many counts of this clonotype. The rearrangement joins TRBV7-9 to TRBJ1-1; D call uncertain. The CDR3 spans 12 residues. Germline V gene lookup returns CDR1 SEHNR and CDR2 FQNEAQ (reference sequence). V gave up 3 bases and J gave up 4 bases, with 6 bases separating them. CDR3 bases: TGTGCCAGCAGCTTTCCTGGCACTGAAGCTTTCTTT. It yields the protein CASSFPGTEAFF. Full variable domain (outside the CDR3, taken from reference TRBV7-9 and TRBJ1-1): DTGVSQNPRHKITKRGQNVTFRCDPISEHNRLYWYRQTLGQGPEFLTYFQNEAQLEKSRLLSDRFSAERPKGSFSTLEIQRTEQGDSAMYLCASSFPGTEAFFGQGTRLTVV.

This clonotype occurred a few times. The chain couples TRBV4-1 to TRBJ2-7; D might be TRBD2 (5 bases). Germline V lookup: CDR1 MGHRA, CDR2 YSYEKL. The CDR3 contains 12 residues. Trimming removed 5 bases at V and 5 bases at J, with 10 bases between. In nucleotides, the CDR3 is TGCGCCAGCAGCTCAAGGCGGGACGAGCAGTACTTC. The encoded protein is CASSSRRDEQYF.